The source of this T cell receptor (beta chain) is a study of blood T cell repertoires in COVID-19. Trimming cost V 5 bases and J 6 bases, with 11 bases left between them. Germline CDR1 is SGHVS and CDR2 is FQNEAQ. CDR3 length: 13 amino acids. The protocol was immunoSEQ multiplex PCR, while the TCRdb copy is restricted to in-frame clones and leaves out a portion. Of 60,000 to 70,000 clones listed, approximately 81% are singletons. The sample holds a few counts of this clone. The origin of this receptor is a man over 45 with active COVID-19. Sequenced material: peripheral blood. The rearrangement uses TRBV7-8 and TRBJ2-1; D unresolved. CDR3 sequence (DNA): TGTGCCAGCAGCACACGTCCCTCCAATGAGCAGTTCTTC. It is translated as CASSTRPSNEQFF.